A single TCR beta chain is shown here with its context. This CDR3 comprises 15 residues. CDR1 and CDR2 (germline): MNHNY, SVGAGI (reference sequence). The junction had 8 bases not matched to a gene; V was cut back by 5 bases and J by 7 bases. The data stem from a study of blood T cell repertoires in COVID-19. Original methodology: By means of reference gene primer amplification, nucleated cell counts were estimated. The assay was immunoSEQ multiplex PCR, and TCRdb's table has in-frame clones only and misses some. V, J and clone size derive from that table, while D and trimming were established from the DNA sequence. This table holds about 250,000 clones, 87% found once.

Sequences were obtained from peripheral blood. This clonotype was obtained from a man younger than 30 with active or convalescent COVID-19. V and J are TRBV6-6 and TRBJ1-6, with 7 bases aligning to TRBD1. Here the CDR3 DNA reads TGTGCCAGCAGTCCCACGACAGGGAGCAATTCACCCCTCCACTTT. It is translated as CASSPTTGSNSPLHF.